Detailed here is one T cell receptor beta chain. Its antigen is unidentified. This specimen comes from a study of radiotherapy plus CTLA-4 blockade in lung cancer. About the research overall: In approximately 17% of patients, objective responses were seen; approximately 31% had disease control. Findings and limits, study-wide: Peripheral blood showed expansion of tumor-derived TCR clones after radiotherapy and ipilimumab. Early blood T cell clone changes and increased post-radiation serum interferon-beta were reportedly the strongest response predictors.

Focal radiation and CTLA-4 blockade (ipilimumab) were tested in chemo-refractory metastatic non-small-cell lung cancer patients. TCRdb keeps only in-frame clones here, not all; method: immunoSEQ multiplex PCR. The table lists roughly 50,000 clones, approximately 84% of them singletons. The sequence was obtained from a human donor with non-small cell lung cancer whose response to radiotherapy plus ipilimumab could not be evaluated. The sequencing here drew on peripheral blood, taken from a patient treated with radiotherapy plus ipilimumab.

CDR3 amino acids: CASSLDGSPSYEQYF. Here the CDR3 DNA reads TGTGCCAGCAGCCTTGACGGGAGCCCCTCCTACGAGCAGTACTTC. The chain carries TRBV7-2 and TRBJ2-7; D is possibly TRBD2 (6 bases). This CDR3 comprises 15 residues. With 5 bases removed from V and 0 bases from J, the gap between germline ends came to 14 bases. CDR1 and CDR2 (germline): SGHTA, FQGNSA.